This T cell receptor (beta chain) appears in the sequencing data of a study of blood T cell repertoires in COVID-19. In its sample, this clone was seen once. Data came from immunoSEQ multiplex PCR; TCRdb stores just in-frame clones and leaves some out. Of some 130,000 clones listed, approximately 84% were seen once; the top ten hold 1.9%. The germline V and J ends were trimmed by 2 bases and 2 bases, with 12 bases remaining between them. The CDR3 runs to 15 residues. In germline, CDR1 is MNHNY, CDR2 SVGAGI (reference sequence). The chain carries TRBV6-6 and TRBJ2-5, with D perhaps TRBD1 (6 bases). Sequenced: peripheral blood. This TCR was recovered from a man in his 70s with acute or convalescent COVID-19. The CDR3 sequence is CASSYPPGTQETQYF. DNA of the CDR3: TGTGCCAGCAGTTACCCCCCCGGGACACAAGAGACCCAGTACTTC.